The 30 T cell receptor beta chains below come from one sample, sequenced in a study of cytomegalovirus exposure and HLA in healthy donors listed by TCRdb under 2017. The library came from the immunoSEQ multiplex PCR assay. TCRdb limited this immuneACCESS table to in-frame rearrangements with V and J called. A share of clones is missing; checked studies link under half to unresolved V genes, and the rest is unexplained. The sample table lists fewer than 400,000 clones, more than 80% of them with a count of one. The top ten clonotypes cover about 0.8% of the sample. Sequencing input: PBMCs. Receptors were obtained from a woman aged 18-29 years in good health and CMV-seronegative.

The chain combines TRBV30 with TRBJ1-1; D may be TRBD1 (6 bases). Germline assignment: CDR1 GTSNPN and CDR2 SVGIG (reference sequence). The CDR3 runs to 13 residues. Between the trimmed V and J ends, which lost 3 bases and 0 bases, there was a span of 8 bases. The DNA for the CDR3 is TGTGCCTGGAGGAACAGGGTGAACACTGAAGCTTTCTTT. Its translation: CAWRNRVNTEAFF.

The rearrangement links TRBV7-9 to TRBJ2-7; the D gene is possibly TRBD1 (6 bases). Germline V gives CDR1 SEHNR, CDR2 FQNEAQ (reference sequence). V was trimmed by 5 bases and J by 2 bases, leaving 13 bases between them. The CDR3 sequence is 14 residues long. CDR3 nucleotide sequence: TGTGCCAGCAGCCTCCGGGACAAACCCTACGAGCAGTACTTC. This codes for CASSLRDKPYEQYF.

V is TRBV7-2 and J is TRBJ2-7; TRBD2 matches 11 bases. V lost 3 bases to trimming and J lost 4 bases; unmatched junction nucleotides: 5. The CDR3 consists of 15 residues. The germline V gene has CDR1 SGHTA and CDR2 FQGNSA. CDR3 residues: CASSLDGTSGYEQYF. The CDR3 coding sequence is TGTGCCAGCAGCTTGGACGGGACTAGCGGATACGAGCAGTACTTC. Complete variable domain (other parts from reference TRBV7-2 and TRBJ2-7): GAGVSQSPSNKVTEKGKDVELRCDPISGHTALYWYRQSLGQGLEFLIYFQGNSAPDKSGLPSDRFSAERTGGSVSTLTIQRTQQEDSAVYLCASSLDGTSGYEQYFGPGTRLTVT.

This chain connects TRBV5-4 to TRBJ1-2; D is unresolved. Trimming pared 5 bases from V and 5 bases from J, leaving 16 bases between. Germline CDR1 SGHNT, CDR2 YYREEE (reference sequence). The CDR3 consists of 14 residues. DNA of the CDR3: TGTGCCAGCAGGCGTATTACTGAGTGGTATGGCTACACCTTC. Translated, it gives CASRRITEWYGYTF.

This clone occurred once. Here the CDR3 DNA reads TGTGCCAGCAGCTTGGGCGCCGGTGAAAAACTGTTTTTT. As protein: CASSLGAGEKLFF. The gene calls are TRBV7-9 and TRBJ1-4, with D unclear. The V and J ends lost 3 bases and 7 bases respectively, with 9 bases between them. Germline V gives CDR1 SEHNR, CDR2 FQNEAQ (reference sequence). This CDR3 is 13 amino acids long.

This clone was seen only a few times. The rearrangement uses TRBV13 and TRBJ2-5; 7 positions match TRBD2. CDR1 and CDR2 from the germline V gene are PRHDT and FYEKMQ (reference sequence). The CDR3 sequence is 16 residues long. V shed 5 bases, J shed 5 bases, and the junction held 14 bases outside the gene matches. The CDR3 region has the DNA TGTGCCAGCAGCCTACTCACGGGAGGAGGGGTGGAGACCCAGTACTTC. Its protein is CASSLLTGGGVETQYF.

The chain recombines TRBV2 with TRBJ2-3; 11 nucleotides line up with TRBD2. Germline trimming cut 6 bases from V and 4 bases from J; bases unmatched to any gene: 6. Germline CDR1 and CDR2: SNHLY and FYNNEI. The CDR3 loop spans 15 amino acids. This chain's CDR3 is CASRPGLADSDTQYF. DNA for the CDR3: TGTGCCAGCAGACCGGGACTAGCGGATTCAGATACGCAGTATTTT.

The chain combines TRBV5-1 with TRBJ2-7, with TRBD2 identical over 8 bases. Germline CDR1 reads SGHRS; CDR2 reads YFSETQ. The V segment lost 2 bases and the J segment 3 bases; nucleotides outside the gene matches: 4. The length of the CDR3 is 14 residues. The CDR3 region is CASSFFSGNYEQYF. CDR3 bases: TGCGCCAGCAGCTTTTTTAGCGGGAACTACGAGCAGTACTTC.

The chain joins TRBV7-6 to TRBJ1-1, with 8 bases aligning to TRBD1. CDR3 size: 14 residues. Germline V gene data show CDR1 as SGHVS and CDR2 as FNYEAQ. After removal of 5 bases from V and 2 bases from J, the junction contained 4 bases not matched to a gene. CDR3 amino acids: CASSKDRANTEAFF. Here the CDR3 DNA reads TGTGCCAGCAGCAAGGACAGGGCTAACACTGAAGCTTTCTTT. Complete variable domain (other parts from reference TRBV7-6 and TRBJ1-1): GAGVSQSPRYKVTKRGQDVALRCDPISGHVSLYWYRQALGQGPEFLTYFNYEAQQDKSGLPNDRFSAERPEGSISTLTIQRTEQRDSAMYRCASSKDRANTEAFFGQGTRLTVV.

The CDR3 sequence is CASREGLAGTNEQFF. In nucleotides, the CDR3 is TGTGCCAGCAGAGAGGGACTAGCGGGGACCAATGAGCAGTTCTTC. This chain uses TRBV6-5 with TRBJ2-1, with 13 bases fitting TRBD2. V trimming: 6 bases; J trimming: 6 bases; junction bases outside the gene matches: 5. The CDR3 extends over 15 amino acids. Germline V gene sequence: CDR1 MNHEY, CDR2 SVGAGI.

V gene TRBV6-6 combines with J gene TRBJ2-7, with D maybe TRBD2 (6 bases). V was trimmed by 2 bases and J by 0 bases, leaving 11 bases between them. This CDR3 spans 15 amino acids. CDR1 and CDR2 from the germline V gene are MNHNY and SVGAGI (reference sequence). The chain's CDR3 is CASSYDLGGSYEQYF. The CDR3 DNA is TGTGCCAGCAGTTACGATCTGGGGGGCTCCTACGAGCAGTACTTC.

The V and J genes are TRBV15 and TRBJ2-7, with a weak D call TRBD2 (6 bases). Germline lookup yields CDR1 LNHNV and CDR2 YYDKDF (reference sequence). CDR3 length: 13 residues. V was trimmed by 9 bases and J by 4 bases, leaving 16 bases between them. CDR3 DNA: TGTGCCACGGGAGGCGGGTTAGGGTACGAGCAGTACTTC. Amino acid sequence: CATGGGLGYEQYF.

The V call is TRBV6-1, the J call TRBJ1-5; the D gene is possibly TRBD1 (6 bases). CDR1 MNHNS and CDR2 SASEGT come from the germline V gene. The length of the CDR3 is 15 residues. V shed 1 base and J shed 3 bases, with 10 bases lying between them. CDR3 residues: CASSEGTAFNQPQHF. CDR3 DNA sequence: TGTGCCAGCAGTGAAGGGACAGCCTTCAATCAGCCCCAGCATTTT.

J is TRBJ2-7 and V is TRBV11-2; a possible D gene is TRBD1 (5 bases). Trimming stripped 3 bases from V and 4 bases from J, with 10 bases between. Germline assignment: CDR1 SGHAT and CDR2 FQNNGV. The CDR3 spans 13 residues. The CDR3 DNA reads TGTGCCAGCAGCTTCGAACAGGCTTACGAGCAGTACTTC. Its translation: CASSFEQAYEQYF.

The chain carries TRBV5-1 and TRBJ2-5; the D gene is possibly TRBD1 (6 bases). V dropped 4 bases and J dropped 13 bases, with 23 bases sitting between them. This CDR3 is 14 amino acids long. The germline V gene encodes CDR1 SGHRS and CDR2 YFSETQ. CDR3: CASSGGTYRDLRYF. CDR3 bases: TGCGCCAGCAGCGGGGGAACCTACAGGGATCTTAGGTACTTC.

V is TRBV9 and J is TRBJ1-1, with D tentatively TRBD1 (6 bases). Germline CDR1 is SGDLS and CDR2 is YYNGEE. This CDR3 has 12 residues. V was clipped by 7 bases and J by 1 base, with 8 bases between them. The CDR3 DNA reads as TGTGCCAGCCAAGGGGGGAACACTGAAGCTTTCTTT. This sequence encodes CASQGGNTEAFF. Looking up the rest from reference TRBV9 and TRBJ1-1 gives the full variable domain: DSGVTQTPKHLITATGQRVTLRCSPRSGDLSVYWYQQSLDQGLQFLIQYYNGEERAKGNILERFSAQQFPDLHSELNLSSLELGDSALYFCASQGGNTEAFFGQGTRLTVV.

Only one count was recorded for this clone. The chain links TRBV9 to TRBJ1-2; 7 bases line up with TRBD1. The CDR3 has 15 amino acids. J lost 4 bases, V lost 2 bases, and 8 bases had no gene match. CDR1 and CDR2 (germline): SGDLS, YYNGEE. The CDR3 region is CASSVRGSAVYGYTF. The CDR3 region has the DNA TGTGCCAGCAGCGTCAGGGGGTCAGCTGTCTATGGCTACACCTTC.

This rearrangement joins TRBV11-2 to TRBJ1-5, with D perhaps matching TRBD1 (5 bases). The germline gives CDR1 SGHAT, CDR2 FQNNGV. The CDR3 consists of 14 residues. Trimming removed 3 bases at V and 6 bases at J, with 12 bases between. Written as DNA, the CDR3 is TGTGCCAGCAGCTTGCGGGGGAGGGGTCAGCCCCAGCATTTT. Translated: CASSLRGRGQPQHF.

V usage is TRBV25-1 and J usage is TRBJ2-5; TRBD1 agrees at 10 bases. Germline CDR1 is MGHDK and CDR2 is SYGVNS. There are 18 residues in the CDR3. The trim removed 6 bases at V and 0 bases at J, leaving 13 bases unmatched. The CDR3 DNA follows: TGTGCCAGCAGCGGCCTCCTAGGGACAGGGGAAAACCAAGAGACCCAGTACTTC. It is translated as CASSGLLGTGENQETQYF.

The chain uses TRBV27 and TRBJ1-5, with 8 positions matching TRBD1. V lost 5 bases to trimming and J lost 5 bases; unmatched junction nucleotides: 11. Germline CDR1 is MNHEY and CDR2 is SMNVEV (reference sequence). CDR3 length: 16 residues. This chain's CDR3 is CASSPSTGELDQPQHF. CDR3 bases: TGTGCCAGCAGTCCATCGACAGGGGAGCTGGATCAGCCCCAGCATTTT.

CDR3 protein: CASISRSTGELFF. The CDR3 DNA is TGTGCCAGCATCTCGAGGTCCACCGGGGAGCTGTTTTTT. The chain recombines TRBV6-5 with TRBJ2-2; D unclear. This CDR3 spans 13 amino acids. Trimming removed 7 bases from V and 4 bases from J, with 10 bases in between. CDR1 and CDR2 from the germline V gene are MNHEY and SVGAGI.

The chain has TRBV5-1 and TRBJ2-7, with 15 positions matching TRBD2. The CDR3 extends over 18 amino acids. Germline-derived CDR1 and CDR2 are SGHRS and YFSETQ. The trim removed 4 bases at V and 1 base at J, leaving 9 bases unmatched. CDR3 sequence: CASSVGTSGRPASYEQYF. In nucleotides, the CDR3 is TGCGCCAGCAGCGTAGGGACTAGCGGGAGGCCAGCATCCTACGAGCAGTACTTC. Full variable domain (missing parts from reference TRBV5-1 and TRBJ2-7): KAGVTQTPRYLIKTRGQQVTLSCSPISGHRSVSWYQQTPGQGLQFLFEYFSETQRNKGNFPGRFSGRQFSNSRSEMNVSTLELGDSALYLCASSVGTSGRPASYEQYFGPGTRLTVT.

This chain links TRBV6-1 with TRBJ2-1, with 9 bases that match TRBD2. CDR1 is MNHNS and CDR2 is SASEGT in the germline V gene. Trimming removed 6 bases from V and 5 bases from J; junction bases left unmatched: 5. The CDR3 extends over 14 amino acids. The CDR3 region has the DNA TGTGCCAGCAGAGGGACTAGCAGCCACAATGAGCAGTTCTTC. Its translation: CASRGTSSHNEQFF.

V and J are TRBV28 and TRBJ2-1; tentative D call: TRBD1 (5 bases). Trimming shortened V by 5 bases and J by 7 bases, and 21 bases separated the two germline ends. Germline values: CDR1 MDHEN, CDR2 SYDVKM. This CDR3 spans 16 amino acids. The CDR3: CASSGPRGSNWNEQFF. The DNA for the CDR3 is TGTGCCAGCAGTGGCCCAAGGGGTTCCAATTGGAATGAGCAGTTCTTC.

This clone was observed a handful of times. The V gene is TRBV7-9, the J gene TRBJ1-2, with 7 bases that match TRBD1. CDR1 and CDR2 (germline): SEHNR, FQNEAQ (reference sequence). CDR3 length: 14 amino acids. With 4 bases clipped from V and 0 bases from J, the junction kept 2 bases outside the gene matches. The CDR3 DNA reads as TGTGCCAGCAGCTCTGGACAGGCTAACTATGGCTACACCTTC. Amino acids: CASSSGQANYGYTF.

The chain links TRBV5-4 to TRBJ2-1, with D possibly TRBD2 on 6 matching bases. In germline, CDR1 is SGHNT, CDR2 YYREEE (reference sequence). V was cut by 4 bases and J by 10 bases, with 15 bases left in between. The CDR3 is made up of 13 amino acids. The CDR3 DNA sequence: TGTGCCAGCAGCAAAACCGGGACTCCCGAGCAGTTCTTC. This encodes CASSKTGTPEQFF.

This sequence joins TRBV6-5 and TRBJ2-7; the match to TRBD1 covers 10 bases. Germline assignment: CDR1 MNHEY and CDR2 SVGAGI. This CDR3 has 16 amino acids. J gave up 0 bases and V 0 bases, and 2 bases lay outside the gene matches. The CDR3 DNA follows: TGTGCCAGCAGTTACTCGGGACAGGGGTTCTCCTACGAGCAGTACTTC. It is translated as CASSYSGQGFSYEQYF.

The gene calls are TRBV7-3 and TRBJ2-1, with TRBD2 matching 16 bases. CDR1 is SGHTA and CDR2 is FQGTGA in the germline V gene. CDR3 length: 16 residues. V lost 5 bases and J lost 9; bases outside the gene matches: 7. In nucleotides, the CDR3 is TGTGCCAGCAGCCGAACCGGGACTAGCGGGAGGGGTGAGCAGTTCTTC. It is translated as CASSRTGTSGRGEQFF.

The chain joins TRBV6-6 to TRBJ2-7; 9 nucleotides align to TRBD1. This CDR3 contains 16 residues. Germline V gives CDR1 MNHNY, CDR2 SVGAGI (reference sequence). V was clipped by 5 bases and J by 2 bases; unmatched bases: 10. The CDR3 sequence: CASSGRQGVVAYEQYF. The DNA of the CDR3 is TGTGCCAGCAGTGGTCGACAGGGGGTGGTGGCCTACGAGCAGTACTTC.

CDR3 sequence: CASSSKGHLSTMNTEAFF. CDR3 DNA sequence: TGTGCCAGCAGCTCGAAGGGACATCTGTCCACCATGAACACTGAAGCTTTCTTT. The rearrangement joins TRBV11-3 to TRBJ1-1, with D possibly TRBD1 on 6 matching bases. The CDR3 loop spans 18 amino acids. Germline V gene sequence: CDR1 SGHNT, CDR2 YENEEA. V lost 4 bases to trimming and J lost 0 bases, with 21 bases between them.